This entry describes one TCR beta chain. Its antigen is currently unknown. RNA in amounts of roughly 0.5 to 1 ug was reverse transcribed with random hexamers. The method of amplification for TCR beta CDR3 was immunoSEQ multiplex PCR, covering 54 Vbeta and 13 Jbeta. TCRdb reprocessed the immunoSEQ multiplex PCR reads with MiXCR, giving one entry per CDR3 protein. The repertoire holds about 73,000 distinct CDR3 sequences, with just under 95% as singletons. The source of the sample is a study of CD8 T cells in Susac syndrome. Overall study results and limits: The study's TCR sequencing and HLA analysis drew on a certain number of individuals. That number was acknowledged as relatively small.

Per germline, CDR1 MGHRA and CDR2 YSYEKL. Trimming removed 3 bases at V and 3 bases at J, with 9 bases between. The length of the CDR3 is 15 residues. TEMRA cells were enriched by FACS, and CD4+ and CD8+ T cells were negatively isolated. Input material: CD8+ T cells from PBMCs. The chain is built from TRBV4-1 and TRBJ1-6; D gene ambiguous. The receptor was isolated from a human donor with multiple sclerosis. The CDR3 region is CASSQGVGYNSPLHF. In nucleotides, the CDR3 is TGCGCCAGCAGCCAGGGAGTTGGCTATAATTCACCCCTCCACTTT.